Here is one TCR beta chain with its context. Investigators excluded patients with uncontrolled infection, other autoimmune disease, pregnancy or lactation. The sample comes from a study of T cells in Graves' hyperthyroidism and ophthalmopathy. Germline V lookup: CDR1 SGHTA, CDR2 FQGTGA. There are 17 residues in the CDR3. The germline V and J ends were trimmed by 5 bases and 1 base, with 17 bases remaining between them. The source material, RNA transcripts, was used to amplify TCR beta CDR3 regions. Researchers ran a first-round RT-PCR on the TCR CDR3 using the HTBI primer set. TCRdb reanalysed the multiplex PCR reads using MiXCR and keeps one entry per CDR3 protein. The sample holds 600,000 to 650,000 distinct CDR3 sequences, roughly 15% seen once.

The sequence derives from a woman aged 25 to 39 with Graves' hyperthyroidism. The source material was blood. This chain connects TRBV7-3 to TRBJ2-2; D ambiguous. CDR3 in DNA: TGTGCCAGCAGCCCCTCGGGCGGAGCTTTGAACACCGGGGAGCTGTTTTTT. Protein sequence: CASSPSGGALNTGELFF.